This T cell receptor beta chain originates from a study of cytomegalovirus exposure and HLA in healthy donors. Study-level background: An early data release held 80 million or so unique TCRs from HLA-typed donors. Of the donors genotyped, a few hundred in all, about 82% fell in the Caucasian-associated ancestry cluster.

The PCR used 60 Vbeta and 13 Jbeta primers. Profiling relied on immunoSEQ multiplex PCR, and the TCRdb table lists in-frame clones only, not all of them. Of about 140,000 clones in the sample, about 80% were seen once. Overall study findings and caveats: The productive fraction for most TCR beta V segments was about 90% or about 30% in an earlier analysis.

V was clipped by 3 bases and J by 0 bases; unmatched bases: 5. This CDR3 region has 15 residues. Germline values: CDR1 SGHNT, CDR2 YYREEE (reference sequence). As to this clone: The antigen is not known.

The receptor was isolated from a male donor in good health and CMV-seropositive. This rearrangement joins TRBV5-4 to TRBJ1-2; the match to TRBD1 covers 7 bases. Sequencing was done on a sample of PBMCs. CDR3 loop: CASSSRDRSNYGYTF. The CDR3 DNA reads TGTGCCAGCAGCTCCCGGGACAGATCTAACTATGGCTACACCTTC.